Listed below are T cell receptor beta chains from one sample, sequenced in a study of radiation and T cells in renal cell carcinoma. The data were produced by immunoSEQ multiplex PCR, yet TCRdb's version contains in-frame clones alone and is incomplete. The table lists around 16,000 clones, more than 55% of them singletons. The starting material was tumor tissue, obtained from a patient whose treatment was nephrectomy without radiotherapy. These receptor sequences come from a man aged 35 to 55 with renal cell carcinoma. Each CDR3 is given with its conserved first and last residue. A D gene is named only where the DNA matches it firmly. Size values are once, few and many counts, or a class for expanded clones, and some rows have none.

TRBV28,many,NA,TRBJ1-4,TGTGCCAGCAGTACTCTTTCCCGGGGGTCAACTAATGAAAAACTGTTTTTT,CASSTLSRGSTNEKLFF
TRBV6-5,NA,TRBD1,TRBJ2-7,TGTGCCAGCAGTTACGACCAGGGGGCGTGGGACGAGCAGTACTTC,CASSYDQGAWDEQYF
TRBV27,few,NA,TRBJ1-6,TGTGCCAGCAGTTTACAGGGAGATACGACACCCCTCCACTTT,CASSLQGDTTPLHF
TRBV6-1,NA,NA,TRBJ1-5,TGTGCCAGCAGTGAACTCTATCAGCCCCAGCATTTT,CASSELYQPQHF
TRBV14,few,TRBD1,TRBJ1-1,TGTGCCAGCAGCCCAAGGGACAGGGGGAGGTCGAACACTGAAGCTTTCTTT,CASSPRDRGRSNTEAFF
TRBV30,NA,NA,TRBJ1-6,TGTGCCTGGAGTGGCAGGGACCGGTATAATTCACCCCTCCACTTT,CAWSGRDRYNSPLHF
TRBV6-1,once,TRBD1,TRBJ2-1,TGTGCCACCCGGGGGCAGGGGGCTTATGAGCAGTTCTTC,CATRGQGAYEQFF
TRBV14,NA,NA,TRBJ1-5,TGTGCCAGCAGCCAGACGGGACGGGGGAATCAGCCCCAGCATTTT,CASSQTGRGNQPQHF
TRBV7-9,NA,NA,TRBJ1-6,TGTGCCAGCAGCCGACGAGAAGGTATTTCACCCCTCCACTTT,CASSRREGISPLHF
TRBV6-1,NA,NA,TRBJ2-3,TGTGCCGTGCCTACTCCGAACGCAGATACGCAGTATTTT,CAVPTPNADTQYF
TRBV6-1,few,TRBD2,TRBJ2-7,TGTGCCAGCAGTTCTTATCTAGCGGGACCAAGGGAGCAGTACTTC,CASSSYLAGPREQYF
TRBV5-1,few,NA,TRBJ1-1,TGCGCCAGCAGCTTGGGGGCCTCACACACTGAAGCTTTCTTT,CASSLGASHTEAFF
TRBV28,NA,TRBD2,TRBJ2-7,TGTGCCAGCAGTTCCCCCGGTAGCGGGTACCCCTACGAGCAGTACTTC,CASSSPGSGYPYEQYF
TRBV5-5,NA,NA,TRBJ1-4,TGTGCCAGCAGCCCCCTAGGGAGTGAAAAACTGTTTTTT,CASSPLGSEKLFF
TRBV11-3,few,TRBD1,TRBJ2-2,TGTGCCAGCAGCCCTCCTGGTTCAGGGGGAAACACCGGGGAGCTGTTTTTT,CASSPPGSGGNTGELFF
TRBV6-1,few,TRBD1,TRBJ1-2,TGTGCCAGCAGATCCGGGACAGAGAACTATGGCTACACCTTC,CASRSGTENYGYTF
TRBV20-1,NA,NA,TRBJ2-5,TGCAGTGCCCGAACCCCAGAGACCCAGTACTTC,CSARTPETQYF
TRBV27,once,NA,TRBJ1-3,TGTGCCAGCCGGAGTCGGGGGAGCTCTGGAAACACCATATATTTT,CASRSRGSSGNTIYF
TRBV30,NA,NA,TRBJ1-3,TGTGCCTGGAAAAAGGCCGGAAACACCATATATTTT,CAWKKAGNTIYF
TRBV5-1,NA,NA,TRBJ2-7,TGCGCCAGCAGCCTACTCTACAGGGACGGGGGATACGAGCAGTACTTC,CASSLLYRDGGYEQYF
TRBV23-1,many,NA,TRBJ1-5,TGCGCCAGCAGTCCCCCGGGGAATCAGCCCCAGCATTTT,CASSPPGNQPQHF
TRBV4-2,NA,TRBD1,TRBJ1-2,TGTGCCAGCAGCCAAGAACAGGGGAGGTACGGCTACACCTTC,CASSQEQGRYGYTF
TRBV11-2,NA,TRBD1,TRBJ2-1,TGTGCCAGCAGCGGGGACAGGGGTAGTGAGCAGTTCTTC,CASSGDRGSEQFF
TRBV19,once,NA,TRBJ1-4,TGTGCCAGTAGTTTTTCCGGGACGTATAATGAAAAACTGTTTTTT,CASSFSGTYNEKLFF
TRBV9,NA,TRBD2,TRBJ2-1,TGTGCCAGCAGCCCGCTGAGGGCTAGCGGGGGGGCGTGGGAGCAGTTCTTC,CASSPLRASGGAWEQFF
TRBV5-5,NA,TRBD1,TRBJ1-1,TGTGCCAGCAGCCGTGGGACAGACACTGAAGCTTTCTTT,CASSRGTDTEAFF
TRBV10-1,NA,TRBD1,TRBJ1-3,TGCGCCAGCCCCCGGGTCGGGACAGGGACGAACACCATATATTTT,CASPRVGTGTNTIYF
TRBV4-3,NA,TRBD2,TRBJ2-7,TGCGCCAGCAGCCAAGAGGCGGGACTAGCGGACGAGCAGTACTTC,CASSQEAGLADEQYF
TRBV27,NA,NA,TRBJ2-1,TGTGCCAGCGGCAGGGTGAGCTCCTACAATGAGCAGTTCTTC,CASGRVSSYNEQFF
TRBV5-1,few,NA,TRBJ1-6,TGCGCCAGCAGCTCGAACAGGGTCGGCGATTCACCCCTCCACTTT,CASSSNRVGDSPLHF
TRBV5-4,NA,NA,TRBJ1-6,TGTGCCAGCAGCTTGAGTGGCCTACCCCTCCACTTT,CASSLSGLPLHF
TRBV28,NA,NA,TRBJ1-6,TGTGCCAGCAGACCCGCAGGTATGGCAGGGTTCTCACCCCTCCACTTT,CASRPAGMAGFSPLHF
TRBV11-2,few,TRBD1,TRBJ1-2,TGTGCCAGCAGCTGGGACAGGGGAGACTATGGCTACACCTTC,CASSWDRGDYGYTF
TRBV6-1,NA,NA,TRBJ1-2,TGTGCCAGCAGTCCCCCCCTCGGAGCCGGCTACACCTTC,CASSPPLGAGYTF
TRBV5-1,NA,TRBD1,TRBJ2-3,TGCGCCAGCAGCTTACAGGGGATTGGCGATACGCAGTATTTT,CASSLQGIGDTQYF
TRBV6-5,once,NA,TRBJ2-1,TGTGCCAGCAGTTCCCGGGGGGCCGTGGAGCAGTTCTTC,CASSSRGAVEQFF
TRBV13,NA,TRBD2,TRBJ2-3,TGTGCCAGCACTCCCTGGAGCGGGGGGCCGAGCACAGATACGCAGTATTTT,CASTPWSGGPSTDTQYF
TRBV4-3,NA,NA,TRBJ2-7,TGCGCCAGCAGCCCCCTTTTTCTTAGCTACGAGCAGTACTTC,CASSPLFLSYEQYF
TRBV28,NA,NA,TRBJ1-5,TGTGCCAGCATCGGATGGGCAGGGTTAGGGAATCAGCCCCAGCATTTT,CASIGWAGLGNQPQHF
TRBV9,NA,NA,TRBJ2-2,TGTGCCAGCAGCGAAAGGGCAACCGGGGAGCTGTTTTTT,CASSERATGELFF
TRBV4-1,few,NA,TRBJ2-7,TGCGCCAGCAGCCAAGATTTAACGGCCGAGCAGTACTTC,CASSQDLTAEQYF
TRBV10-1,few,NA,TRBJ1-1,TGCGCCAGCAGTGAGTCAGGAGGGACTGAAGCTTTCTTT,CASSESGGTEAFF
TRBV6-1,NA,TRBD1,TRBJ1-1,TGTGCCAGCAGAACTTACCCAGGGGGGAGCACTGAAGCTTTCTTT,CASRTYPGGSTEAFF
TRBV30,once,NA,TRBJ2-5,TGTGCCTGGAGGGAACAGGGCGGAGAGACCCAGTACTTC,CAWREQGGETQYF
TRBV6-6,once,TRBD1,TRBJ2-7,TGTGCCAGCAGCCCCGGGGACAGAGATCACGAGCAGTACTTC,CASSPGDRDHEQYF
TRBV2,NA,NA,TRBJ1-2,TGTGCCAGCAGTGAAACCGGGGTTGGGAACTATGGCTACACCTTC,CASSETGVGNYGYTF